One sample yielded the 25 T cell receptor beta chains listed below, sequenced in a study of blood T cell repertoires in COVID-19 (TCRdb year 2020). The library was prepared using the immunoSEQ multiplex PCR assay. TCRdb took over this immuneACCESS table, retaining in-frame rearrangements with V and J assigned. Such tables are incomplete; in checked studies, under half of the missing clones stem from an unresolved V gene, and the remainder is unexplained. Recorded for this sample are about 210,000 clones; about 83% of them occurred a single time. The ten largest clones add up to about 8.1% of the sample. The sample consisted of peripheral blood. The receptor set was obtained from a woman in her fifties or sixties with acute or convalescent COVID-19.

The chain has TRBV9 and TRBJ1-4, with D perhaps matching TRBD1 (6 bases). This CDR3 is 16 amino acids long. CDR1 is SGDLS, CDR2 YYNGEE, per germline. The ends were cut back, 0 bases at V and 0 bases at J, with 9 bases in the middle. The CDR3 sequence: CASSVGSGATNEKLFF. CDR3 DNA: TGTGCCAGCAGCGTAGGATCAGGGGCAACTAATGAAAAACTGTTTTTT. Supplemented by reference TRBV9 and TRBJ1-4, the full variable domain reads DSGVTQTPKHLITATGQRVTLRCSPRSGDLSVYWYQQSLDQGLQFLIQYYNGEERAKGNILERFSAQQFPDLHSELNLSSLELGDSALYFCASSVGSGATNEKLFFGSGTQLSVL.

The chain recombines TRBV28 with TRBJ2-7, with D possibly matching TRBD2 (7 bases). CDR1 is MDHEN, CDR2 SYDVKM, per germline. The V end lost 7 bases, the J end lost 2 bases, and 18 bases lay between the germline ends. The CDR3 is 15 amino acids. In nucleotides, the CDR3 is TGTGCCAGCACCCCACTACCGGGGGGCCCCTACGAGCAGTACTTC. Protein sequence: CASTPLPGGPYEQYF.

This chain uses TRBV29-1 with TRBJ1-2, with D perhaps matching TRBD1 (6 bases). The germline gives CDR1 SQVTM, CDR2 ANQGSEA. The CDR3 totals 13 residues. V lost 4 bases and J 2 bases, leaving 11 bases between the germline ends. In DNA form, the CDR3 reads TGCAGCGTTGTGGGGACAAGAAACTATGGCTACACCTTC. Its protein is CSVVGTRNYGYTF.

CDR3 region: CASSLRLRGGLNTDTQYF. The DNA of the CDR3 is TGTGCCAGCAGTTTAAGGTTGAGAGGGGGCCTTAACACAGATACGCAGTATTTT. V usage is TRBV28 and J usage is TRBJ2-3, with 7 bases lining up with TRBD1. The CDR3 runs to 18 residues. The junction had 13 bases not matched to a gene; V was cut back by 2 bases and J by 2 bases. Germline lookup yields CDR1 MDHEN and CDR2 SYDVKM.

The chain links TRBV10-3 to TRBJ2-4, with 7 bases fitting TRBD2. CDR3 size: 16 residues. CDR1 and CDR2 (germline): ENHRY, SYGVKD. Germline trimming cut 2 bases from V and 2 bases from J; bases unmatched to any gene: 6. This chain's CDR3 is CAISEPREKTKNIQYF. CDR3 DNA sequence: TGTGCCATCAGTGAGCCGCGGGAGAAAACCAAAAACATTCAGTACTTC.

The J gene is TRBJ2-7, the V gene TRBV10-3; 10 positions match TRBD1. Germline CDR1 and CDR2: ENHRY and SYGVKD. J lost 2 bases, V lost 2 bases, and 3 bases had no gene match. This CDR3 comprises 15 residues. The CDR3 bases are TGTGCCATCAGTGAGACGGGACAGGGGACCTACGAGCAGTACTTC. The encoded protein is CAISETGQGTYEQYF.

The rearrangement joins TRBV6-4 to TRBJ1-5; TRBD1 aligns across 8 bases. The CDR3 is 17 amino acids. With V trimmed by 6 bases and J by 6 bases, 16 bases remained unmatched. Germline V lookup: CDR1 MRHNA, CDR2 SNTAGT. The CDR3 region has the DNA TGTGCCAGCAGGCGTGACCAAGGACAGGGTGATGGTCAGCCCCAGCATTTT. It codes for CASRRDQGQGDGQPQHF.

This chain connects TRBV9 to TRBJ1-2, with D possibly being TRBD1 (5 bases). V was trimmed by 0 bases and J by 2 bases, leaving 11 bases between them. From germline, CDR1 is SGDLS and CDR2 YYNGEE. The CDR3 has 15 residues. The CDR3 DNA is TGTGCCAGCAGCGTAGCCCAGGGTCCCAACTATGGCTACACCTTC. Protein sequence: CASSVAQGPNYGYTF.

The CDR3 loop is CASSPQSQGAAEQFF. DNA for the CDR3: TGTGCCAGCTCACCACAGTCACAGGGGGCAGCTGAGCAGTTCTTC. V gene TRBV18 combines with J gene TRBJ2-1; TRBD1 agrees at 9 bases. V was clipped by 1 base and J by 9 bases; unmatched bases: 7. This CDR3 comprises 15 residues. CDR1 is KGHSH and CDR2 is LQKENI in the germline V gene.

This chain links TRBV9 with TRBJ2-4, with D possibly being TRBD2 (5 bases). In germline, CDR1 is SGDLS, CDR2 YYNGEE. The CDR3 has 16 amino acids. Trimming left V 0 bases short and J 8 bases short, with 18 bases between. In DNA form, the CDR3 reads TGTGCCAGCAGCGTAGGTAGCGAGTCTCCGCGGGACATTCAGTACTTC. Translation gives CASSVGSESPRDIQYF.

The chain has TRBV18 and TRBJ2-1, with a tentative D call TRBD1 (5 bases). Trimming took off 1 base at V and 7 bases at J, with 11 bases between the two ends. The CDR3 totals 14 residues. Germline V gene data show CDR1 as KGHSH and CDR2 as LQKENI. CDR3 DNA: TGTGCCAGCTCACCACTAGTAGGGGCGAATGAGCAGTTCTTC. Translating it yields CASSPLVGANEQFF.

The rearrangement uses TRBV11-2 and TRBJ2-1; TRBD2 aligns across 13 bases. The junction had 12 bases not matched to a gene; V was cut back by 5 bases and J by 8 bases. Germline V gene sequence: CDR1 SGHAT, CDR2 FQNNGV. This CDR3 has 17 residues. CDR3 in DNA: TGTGCCAGCAGCCCTACTAGCGGGAGGGCCGGATTGGATGAGCAGTTCTTC. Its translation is CASSPTSGRAGLDEQFF.

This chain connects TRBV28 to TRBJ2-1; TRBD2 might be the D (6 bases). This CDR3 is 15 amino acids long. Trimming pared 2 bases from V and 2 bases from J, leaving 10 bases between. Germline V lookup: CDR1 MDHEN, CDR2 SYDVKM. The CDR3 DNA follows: TGTGCCAGCAGTTTAGGGGGAGGACCCTACAATGAGCAGTTCTTC. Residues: CASSLGGGPYNEQFF.

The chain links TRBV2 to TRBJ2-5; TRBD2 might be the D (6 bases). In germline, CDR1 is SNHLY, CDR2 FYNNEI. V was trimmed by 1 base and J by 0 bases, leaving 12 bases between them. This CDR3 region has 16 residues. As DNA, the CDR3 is TGTGCCAGCAGTGAAGGTGGGACTCCCTACCAAGAGACCCAGTACTTC. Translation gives CASSEGGTPYQETQYF.

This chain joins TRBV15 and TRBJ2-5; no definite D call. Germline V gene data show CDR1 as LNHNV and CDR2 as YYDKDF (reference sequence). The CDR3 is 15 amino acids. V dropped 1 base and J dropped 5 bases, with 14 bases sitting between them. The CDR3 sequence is CATSRVPGAMETQYF. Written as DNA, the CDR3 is TGTGCCACCAGCAGAGTACCGGGTGCAATGGAGACCCAGTACTTC.

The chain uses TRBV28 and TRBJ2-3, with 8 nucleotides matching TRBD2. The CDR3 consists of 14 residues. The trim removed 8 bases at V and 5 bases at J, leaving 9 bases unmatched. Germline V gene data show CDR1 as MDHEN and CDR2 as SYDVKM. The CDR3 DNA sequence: TGTGCCAGCGGGGGACTAGGGGCGGGAGATACGCAGTATTTT. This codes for CASGGLGAGDTQYF.

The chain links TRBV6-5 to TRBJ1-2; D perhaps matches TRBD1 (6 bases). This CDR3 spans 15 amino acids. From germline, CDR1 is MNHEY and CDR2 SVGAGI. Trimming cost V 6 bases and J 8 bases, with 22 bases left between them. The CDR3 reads CASRTTGTLREGYTF. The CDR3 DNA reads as TGTGCCAGCAGGACCACCGGGACACTTCGCGAAGGCTACACCTTC.

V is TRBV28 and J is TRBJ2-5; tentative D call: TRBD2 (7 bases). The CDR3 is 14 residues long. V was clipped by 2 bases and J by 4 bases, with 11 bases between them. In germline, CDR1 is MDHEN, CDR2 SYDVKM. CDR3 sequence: CASSLGGGPETQYF. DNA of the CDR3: TGTGCCAGCAGTTTAGGGGGGGGCCCAGAGACCCAGTACTTC.

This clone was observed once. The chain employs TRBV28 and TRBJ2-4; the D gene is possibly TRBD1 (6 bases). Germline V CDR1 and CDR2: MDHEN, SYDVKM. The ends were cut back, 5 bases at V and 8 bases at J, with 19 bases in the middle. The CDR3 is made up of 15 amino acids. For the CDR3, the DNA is TGTGCCAGCAGTCAATCAGGGGCCCAAAGGGACATTCAGTACTTC. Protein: CASSQSGAQRDIQYF.

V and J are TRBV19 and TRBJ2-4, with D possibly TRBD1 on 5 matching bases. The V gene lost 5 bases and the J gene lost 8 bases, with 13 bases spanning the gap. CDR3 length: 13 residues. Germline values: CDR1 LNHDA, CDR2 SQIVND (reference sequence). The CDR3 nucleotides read TGTGCCAGTAGTCTGCCAGGGTGGGACATTCAGTACTTC. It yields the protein CASSLPGWDIQYF.

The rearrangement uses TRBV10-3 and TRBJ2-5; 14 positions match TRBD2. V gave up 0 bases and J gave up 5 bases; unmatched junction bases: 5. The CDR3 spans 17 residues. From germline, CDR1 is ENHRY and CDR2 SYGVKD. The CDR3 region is CAISESMGLAGVETQYF. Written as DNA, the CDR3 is TGTGCCATCAGTGAGTCGATGGGACTAGCGGGAGTTGAGACCCAGTACTTC.

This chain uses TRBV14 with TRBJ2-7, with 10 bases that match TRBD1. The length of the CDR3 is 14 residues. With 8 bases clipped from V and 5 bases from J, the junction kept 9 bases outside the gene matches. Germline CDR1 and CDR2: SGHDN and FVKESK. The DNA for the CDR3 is TGTGCCAGCGGTGAGACAGGGGGCAAGAACGAGCAGTACTTC. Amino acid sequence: CASGETGGKNEQYF.

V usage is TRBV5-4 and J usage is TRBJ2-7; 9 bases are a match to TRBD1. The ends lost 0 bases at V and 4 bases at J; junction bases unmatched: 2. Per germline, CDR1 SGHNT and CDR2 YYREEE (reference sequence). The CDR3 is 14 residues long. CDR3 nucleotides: TGTGCCAGCAGCTTGGACAGGGGGCGGTACGAGCAGTACTTC. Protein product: CASSLDRGRYEQYF.

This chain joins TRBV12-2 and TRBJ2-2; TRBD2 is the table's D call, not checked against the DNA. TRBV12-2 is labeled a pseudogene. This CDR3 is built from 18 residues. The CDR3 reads CASRSFPGLAGGTGELFF. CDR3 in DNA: TGTGCAAGTCGCTCTTTTCCGGGACTAGCGGGGGGAACCGGGGAGCTGTTTTTT.

The CDR3 here is CASSLSGQANEKLFF. In DNA, the CDR3 is TGTGCCAGCAGCTTGTCAGGGCAGGCTAATGAAAAACTGTTTTTT. The rearrangement uses TRBV11-2 and TRBJ1-4; tentatively, D is TRBD1 (5 bases). Germline V gene lookup returns CDR1 SGHAT and CDR2 FQNNGV. The CDR3 extends over 15 amino acids. V lost 3 bases to trimming and J lost 3 bases, with 11 bases between them.